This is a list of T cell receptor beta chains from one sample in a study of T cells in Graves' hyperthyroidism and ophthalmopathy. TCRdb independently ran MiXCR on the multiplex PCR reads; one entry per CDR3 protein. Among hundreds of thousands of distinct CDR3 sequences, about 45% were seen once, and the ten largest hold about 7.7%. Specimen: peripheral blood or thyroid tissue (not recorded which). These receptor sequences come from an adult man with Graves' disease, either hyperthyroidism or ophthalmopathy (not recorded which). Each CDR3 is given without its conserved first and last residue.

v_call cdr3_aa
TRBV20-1 SARAKGQGAWGYT
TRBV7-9 ASSLAAINTIY
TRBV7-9 ASSLMRQLSTDTQY
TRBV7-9 ASSHPGYGYT
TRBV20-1 SARGGLLQAF
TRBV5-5 ASSRLGQVPSYEQY
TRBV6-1 ASSFAPPVHYEQY
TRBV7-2 ASSFGQGYT
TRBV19 ASSIKVHTGELF
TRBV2 ASSLSGSYSPLH
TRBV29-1 SVAAGTQY
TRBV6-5 ASSEHRGNSPLH
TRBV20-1 SARDRSRAGGIETQY
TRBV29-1 SVEDRASGQY
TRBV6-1 ASSEVGEVNEKLF
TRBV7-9 ASSLGIWGPGENTIY
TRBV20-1 SAREGPGTQY
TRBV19 ASSILTGWNEKLF
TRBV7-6 ASSSARQPQH
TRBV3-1 ASSQEGRGETQY
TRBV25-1 AAGTGDGNTIY
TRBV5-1 ASSQDQNAANYGYT